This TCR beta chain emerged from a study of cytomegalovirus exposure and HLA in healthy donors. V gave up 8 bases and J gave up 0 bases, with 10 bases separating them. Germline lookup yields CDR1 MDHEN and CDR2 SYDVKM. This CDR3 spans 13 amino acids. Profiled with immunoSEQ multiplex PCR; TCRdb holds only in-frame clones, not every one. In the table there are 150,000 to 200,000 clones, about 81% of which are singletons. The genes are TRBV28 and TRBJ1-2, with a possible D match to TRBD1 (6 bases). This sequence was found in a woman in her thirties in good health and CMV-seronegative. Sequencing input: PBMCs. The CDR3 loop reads CASWDTANYGYTF. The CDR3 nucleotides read TGTGCCAGCTGGGACACTGCTAACTATGGCTACACCTTC.